A selection of T cell receptor beta chains follows, all from one sample in a study of radiation and T cells in renal cell carcinoma. Here immunoSEQ multiplex PCR was the method, and the copy in TCRdb shows in-frame clones only, minus some. The data contain 40,000 to 60,000 clones, around 83% of them singletons. The specimen comprised blood, sampled from a patient whose treatment included radiotherapy and nephrectomy. These receptors were taken from a woman aged 70-85 years with renal cell carcinoma. Both conserved end residues are part of each CDR3. Each record gives: J gene, D gene, V gene, clone size, CDR3 DNA, CDR3 protein. D genes are given only for firm matches. Size tells how often a clone was seen (once, few, many) or the class of an expanded clone, and some rows leave it out.

TRBJ1-6 TRBD1 TRBV5-1 once TGCGCCAGCAGCTTGGCGGGACAGACTAGGTCATATAATTCACCCCTCCACTTT CASSLAGQTRSYNSPLHF
TRBJ1-2 TRBD1 TRBV19 - TGTGCCAGTAGTATTGGCCCAGGGGGCTCCTATGGCTACACCTTC CASSIGPGGSYGYTF
TRBJ1-6 - TRBV6-6 - TGTGCCAGCAGAGGCCTGGCGGATTCACCCCTCCACTTT CASRGLADSPLHF
TRBJ2-7 - TRBV30 few TGTGCCTGGAGTGTTGGCCCTGGCGGATCCTACGAGCAGTACTTC CAWSVGPGGSYEQYF
TRBJ1-4 - TRBV7-2 - TGTGCCAGCACCCGGGGGGATATTGAAAAACTGTTTTTT CASTRGDIEKLFF
TRBJ2-6 - TRBV5-1 - TGCGCCAGCGCAGGGGCTACCGGGGCCAACGTCCTGACTTTC CASAGATGANVLTF
TRBJ1-1 - TRBV5-4 - TGTGCCAGCAGCTACGATAGGGACGGTGAGGCTTTCTTT CASSYDRDGEAFF
TRBJ2-2 TRBD2 TRBV7-3 once TGTGCCAGCAGCTTTAACGGACTAGCGGCGAACACCGGGGAGCTGTTTTTT CASSFNGLAANTGELFF
TRBJ2-2 - TRBV5-1 - TGCGCCAGCAGCTTAGGACAGCCGAACACCGGGGAGCTGTTTTTT CASSLGQPNTGELFF
TRBJ2-2 TRBD2 TRBV6-6 once TGTGCCAGCAGAATGACTAGCGGTAACACCGGGGAGCTGTTTTTT CASRMTSGNTGELFF
TRBJ2-5 TRBD2 TRBV6-4 once TGTGCCAGCAGCCCCGGTAGCGGGAGAGGGGAGACCCAGTACTTC CASSPGSGRGETQYF
TRBJ1-1 - TRBV5-1 - TGCGCCAGCAGCTTGGCGAGCGGCTCGGGGACTGAAGCTTTCTTT CASSLASGSGTEAFF
TRBJ2-7 - TRBV4-1 - TGCGCCAGCAGCCAAGACCCAGCGCCTGGCTACGAGCAGTACTTC CASSQDPAPGYEQYF
TRBJ1-1 TRBD1 TRBV9 - TGTGCCAGCAGCGCCGGGACAGGGGGCAGGAGGGACACTGAAGCTTTCTTT CASSAGTGGRRDTEAFF
TRBJ2-4 - TRBV15 - TGTGCCACCAGCAACGGGGCACCATTTGACCCAGGTTGGGCAAGAATAGCCAAAAACATTCAGTACTTC CATSNGAPFDPGWARIAKNIQYF
TRBJ1-1 - TRBV10-3 - TGTGCCATCAGGACAGGAGGGGGGGACACTGAAGCTTTCTTT CAIRTGGGDTEAFF
TRBJ2-7 - TRBV11-2 - TGTGCCAGCAGCCCGCAGACAGGCGGGTCCGAGCAGTACTTC CASSPQTGGSEQYF
TRBJ1-1 TRBD1 TRBV2 - TGTGCCAGCAGGACAGGGGGCGGGGGTGAAGCTTTCTTT CASRTGGGGEAFF
TRBJ2-7 - TRBV12-2 - TGTGCAAGTCGCTTTGGGACAGGCGTCTGCTACGAGCAGTACTTC CASRFGTGVCYEQYF
TRBJ2-1 - TRBV2 few TGTGCCAGCAGTGAATCTGATCCCCCCTACAATGAGCAGTTCTTC CASSESDPPYNEQFF
TRBJ2-6 - TRBV7-6 once TGTGCCAGCAGCTTAGGGGGCGGGACGGGGGCCAACGTCCTGACTTTC CASSLGGGTGANVLTF
TRBJ2-7 - TRBV4-3 - TGCGCCAGCAGCCTAAGCTCAGGGATAAACGAGCAGTACTTC CASSLSSGINEQYF
TRBJ1-2 - TRBV29-1 - TGCAGCGTTCAGCCGACAGGCTATGGCTACACCTTC CSVQPTGYGYTF
TRBJ1-2 - TRBV5-1 - TGCGCCAGCAGCCTGGGGGGACGGACTAACTATGGCTACACCTTC CASSLGGRTNYGYTF
TRBJ1-1 - TRBV19 - TGTGCCAGTAGTATAGATTTAGGGACCACTGAAGCTTTCTTT CASSIDLGTTEAFF
TRBJ1-5 - TRBV7-8 - TGTGCCAGCAGCTTCCATTCGGGGCCCAAACAACAGCCCCAGCATTTT CASSFHSGPKQQPQHF
TRBJ1-2 - TRBV6-1 - TGTGCCAGCAGTGCCACACCGGGACGGGGGGTTGGCGGCACCTTC CASSATPGRGVGGTF
TRBJ1-1 - TRBV5-1 - TGCGCCAGCAGCATAGGGACGGTTATGAACACTGAAGCTTTCTTT CASSIGTVMNTEAFF
TRBJ1-5 - TRBV9 - TGTGCCAGCAGCGTAGACGGTAGCAATCAGCCCCAGCATTTT CASSVDGSNQPQHF
TRBJ2-7 TRBD2 TRBV19 - TGTGCCAGTAGTATCCACGGGACTAGCGGGAGGGCCTACGAGCAGTACTTC CASSIHGTSGRAYEQYF
TRBJ2-7 TRBD1 TRBV5-4 - TGTGCCAGCAGCCAAGATAGGGGACAGTCTTACGAGCAGTACTTC CASSQDRGQSYEQYF
TRBJ2-7 - TRBV5-1 - TGCGCCAGCAGCACACAATCGATGGGGGTAGGCGAGCAGTACTTC CASSTQSMGVGEQYF
TRBJ1-1 - TRBV30 - TGTGCCTGGGGCCCCGCGGACCTAGTGGCTTTCTTT CAWGPADLVAFF
TRBJ2-2 TRBD2 TRBV6-1 - TGTGCCAGCAGTGAAACCAGCGGGAGCCCCGGGGAGCTGTTTTTT CASSETSGSPGELFF
TRBJ1-5 - TRBV19 few TGTGCCAGTAGTCCGATGACAGGCCCCCTAATCCGGCCCCAGCATTTT CASSPMTGPLIRPQHF
TRBJ2-2 - TRBV5-6 - TGTGCCAGCAGCAGACTGCGGGGGCGGACCGGGGAGCTGTTTTTT CASSRLRGRTGELFF
TRBJ2-7 - TRBV7-7 - TGTGCCAGCAGCGATCGGAGATTGAACGGACCCTACTACGAGCAGTACTTC CASSDRRLNGPYYEQYF
TRBJ2-2 - TRBV9 - TGTGCCAGCAGCCAACCCCCGAACACCGGGGAGCTGTTTTTT CASSQPPNTGELFF
TRBJ1-1 - TRBV6-5 few TGTGCCAGCAGTTGGGAGCAGAACACTGAAGCTTTCTTT CASSWEQNTEAFF
TRBJ1-2 - TRBV6-1 - TGTGCCAGCAGCCCCCGGGACACCTATGGCTACACCTTC CASSPRDTYGYTF
TRBJ2-5 - TRBV11-2 - TGTGCCAGCAGCTTGGAAGGTGGTGGGCCCGGCGCCCAGTACTTC CASSLEGGGPGAQYF
TRBJ2-5 TRBD2 TRBV4-2 - TGTGCCAGCAGCCAAGATCGCCTAGCGGGGGCGGGAGGGCAGGCCCAGTACTTC CASSQDRLAGAGGQAQYF
TRBJ2-7 TRBD2 TRBV7-2 - TGTGCCAGCAGCTTAGGGCAGGGAGGGACCTACGAGCAGTACTTC CASSLGQGGTYEQYF
TRBJ1-5 - TRBV19 - TGTGCCAGTAGTAGATCAGGCGGTCAGCCCCAGCATTTT CASSRSGGQPQHF
TRBJ1-2 TRBD1 TRBV10-3 once TGTGCCATCAGTGAGCGTGGACAGGGCCCCTACCCTAACTATGGCTACACCTTC CAISERGQGPYPNYGYTF
TRBJ1-6 TRBD1 TRBV5-1 once TGCGCCAGCAGCTTGCGGACAGGGGAGGGTTCACCCCTCCACTTT CASSLRTGEGSPLHF
TRBJ2-7 - TRBV15 - TGTGCCACCAGCAGAGTTTCCTTTTCATTAACCTACGAGCAGTACTTC CATSRVSFSLTYEQYF
TRBJ1-1 - TRBV18 - TGTGCCAGCTCACCCCAGGGGCTACTGAACACTGAAGCTTTCTTT CASSPQGLLNTEAFF
TRBJ1-3 - TRBV7-6 few TGTGCCAGTGCAGGGGTTCGGAACACCATATATTTT CASAGVRNTIYF
TRBJ2-5 TRBD1 TRBV4-3 - TGCGCCAGCAGCCCCAACCCGGGACAGGGGGAAGAGACCCAGTACTTC CASSPNPGQGEETQYF
TRBJ1-1 TRBD1 TRBV5-5 - TGTGCCAGCAACGAGGGGGCGGGCACTGAAGCTTTCTTT CASNEGAGTEAFF
TRBJ1-1 TRBD1 TRBV11-3 once TGTGCCAGCAGCTTAGGACAGGGAACGAACACTGAAGCTTTCTTT CASSLGQGTNTEAFF
TRBJ2-5 - TRBV6-5 - TGTGCCAGCAGTTACTCTTCGGGTTCGGAGACCCAGTACTTC CASSYSSGSETQYF
TRBJ2-7 TRBD1 TRBV6-5 - TGTGCCAGCAGCCGACAGGGGGGCGAGCAGTACTTC CASSRQGGEQYF
TRBJ1-6 TRBD1 TRBV5-6 - TGTGCCAGCAGCTACGGGACAGGGTATACACCCCTCCACTTT CASSYGTGYTPLHF
TRBJ1-1 - TRBV29-1 - TGCAGCGTTGAAGATCCCCGCAGGGAGGACACTGAAGCTTTCTTT CSVEDPRREDTEAFF
TRBJ2-7 - TRBV27 once TGTGCCAGCAGTTTATCGCGGGGCTCCTACGAGCAGTACTTC CASSLSRGSYEQYF
TRBJ1-5 TRBD1 TRBV6-1 - TGTGCCAGCAGTGAGGACCCAGGGGGGGGATATCCCCAGCATTTT CASSEDPGGGYPQHF